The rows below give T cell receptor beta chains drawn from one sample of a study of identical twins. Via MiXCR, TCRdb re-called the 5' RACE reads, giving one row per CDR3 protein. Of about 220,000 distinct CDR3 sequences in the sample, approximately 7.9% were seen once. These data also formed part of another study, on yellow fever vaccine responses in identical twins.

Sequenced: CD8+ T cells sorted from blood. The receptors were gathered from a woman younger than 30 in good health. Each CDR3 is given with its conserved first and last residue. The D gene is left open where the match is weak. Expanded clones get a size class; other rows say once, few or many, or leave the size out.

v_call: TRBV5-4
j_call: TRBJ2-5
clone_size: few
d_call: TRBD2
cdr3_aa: CASSSRLAGETQYF
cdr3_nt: TGTGCCAGCAGCTCCCGACTAGCGGGAGAGACCCAGTACTTC

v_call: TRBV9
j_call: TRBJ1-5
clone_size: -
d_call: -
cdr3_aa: CASKLGNQPQHF
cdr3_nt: TGTGCCAGCAAACTAGGGAATCAGCCCCAGCATTTT

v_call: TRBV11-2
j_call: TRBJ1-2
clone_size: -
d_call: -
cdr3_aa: CASSLDPQPNYGYTF
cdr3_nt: TGTGCCAGCAGCTTAGATCCACAACCGAACTATGGCTACACCTTC

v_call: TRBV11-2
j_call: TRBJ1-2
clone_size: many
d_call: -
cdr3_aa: CASSSSAQTNYGYTF
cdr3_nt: TGTGCCAGCAGCTCCTCGGCCCAAACTAACTATGGCTACACCTTC

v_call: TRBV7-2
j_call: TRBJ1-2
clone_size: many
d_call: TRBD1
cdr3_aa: CASRPTGGYGYTF
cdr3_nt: TGTGCCAGCAGGCCCACAGGGGGGTATGGCTACACCTTC

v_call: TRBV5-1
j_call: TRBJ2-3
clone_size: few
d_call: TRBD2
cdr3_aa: CASSLAGSGGAADTQYF
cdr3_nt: TGCGCCAGCAGCTTGGCCGGCAGCGGGGGGGCCGCAGATACGCAGTATTTT

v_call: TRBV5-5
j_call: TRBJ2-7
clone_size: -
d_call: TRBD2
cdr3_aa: CASSFPIAGGPGEQYF
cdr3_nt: TGTGCCAGCAGCTTCCCAATAGCGGGAGGGCCTGGCGAGCAGTACTTC

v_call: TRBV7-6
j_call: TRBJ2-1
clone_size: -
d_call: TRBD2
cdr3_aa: CASSLAVFSYNEQFF
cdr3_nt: TGTGCCAGCAGCCTAGCGGTTTTTTCCTACAATGAGCAGTTCTTC

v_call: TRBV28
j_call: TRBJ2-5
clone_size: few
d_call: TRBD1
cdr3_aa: CASSEGTGTYLPYKETQYF
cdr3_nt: TGTGCCAGCAGTGAAGGGACAGGCACATACTTACCTTACAAAGAGACCCAGTACTTC

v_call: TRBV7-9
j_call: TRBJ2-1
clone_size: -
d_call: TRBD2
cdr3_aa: CASSSGLATWDEQFF
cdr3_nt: TGTGCCAGCAGCTCGGGACTAGCAACGTGGGATGAGCAGTTCTTC

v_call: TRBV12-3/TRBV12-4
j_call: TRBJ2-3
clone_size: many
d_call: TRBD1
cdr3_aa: CASSKTPGGVDTQYF
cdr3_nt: TGTGCCAGCAGTAAAACCCCAGGGGGAGTGGATACGCAGTATTTT

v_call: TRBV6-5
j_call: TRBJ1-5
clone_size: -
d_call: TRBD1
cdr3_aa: CASRSEAGGVQPQHF
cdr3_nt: TGTGCCAGCCGTTCCGAGGCAGGGGGCGTTCAGCCCCAGCATTTT

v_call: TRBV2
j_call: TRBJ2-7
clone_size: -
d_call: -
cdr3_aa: CASSEEVSIGGYEQYF
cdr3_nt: TGTGCCAGCAGTGAGGAGGTTTCAATTGGGGGATACGAGCAGTACTTC

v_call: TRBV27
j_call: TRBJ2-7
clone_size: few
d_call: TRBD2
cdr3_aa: CASSPLSGGSIREQYF
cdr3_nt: TGTGCCAGCAGTCCGCTTTCGGGCGGGAGCATACGCGAGCAGTACTTC

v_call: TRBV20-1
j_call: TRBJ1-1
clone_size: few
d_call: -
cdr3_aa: CSASLEGSEAFF
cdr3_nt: TGCAGTGCCTCCCTGGAAGGGTCTGAAGCTTTCTTT

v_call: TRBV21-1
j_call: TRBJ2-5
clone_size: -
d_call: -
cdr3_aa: CASSKQGVYLQETQYF
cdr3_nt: TGTGCCAGCAGCAAACAGGGCGTATACCTTCAAGAGACCCAGTACTTC

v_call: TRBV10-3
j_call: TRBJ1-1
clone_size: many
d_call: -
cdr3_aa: CAISEVGDTVSGRTEAFF
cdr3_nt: TGTGCCATCAGTGAGGTCGGGGACACCGTCTCAGGACGGACTGAAGCTTTCTTT

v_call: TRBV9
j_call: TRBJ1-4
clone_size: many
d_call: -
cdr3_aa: CASSVGGANEKLFF
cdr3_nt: TGTGCCAGCAGCGTAGGTGGGGCTAATGAAAAACTGTTTTTT

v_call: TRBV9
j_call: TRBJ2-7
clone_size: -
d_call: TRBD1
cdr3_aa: CASSVVTGGLDEQYF
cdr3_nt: TGTGCCAGCAGCGTAGTGACAGGGGGCTTGGACGAGCAGTACTTC

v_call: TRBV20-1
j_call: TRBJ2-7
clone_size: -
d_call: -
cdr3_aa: CSAPLGGEQYF
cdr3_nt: TGCAGTGCCCCTCTCGGGGGCGAGCAGTACTTC

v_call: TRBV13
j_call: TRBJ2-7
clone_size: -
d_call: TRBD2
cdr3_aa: CASSTTSGEYEQYF
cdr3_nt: TGTGCCAGCAGCACGACTAGCGGCGAATACGAGCAGTACTTC

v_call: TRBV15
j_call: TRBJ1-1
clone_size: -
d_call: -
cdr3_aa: CATSPTRGPSTEAFF
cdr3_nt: TGTGCCACCAGCCCGACGCGAGGGCCGAGCACTGAAGCTTTCTTT

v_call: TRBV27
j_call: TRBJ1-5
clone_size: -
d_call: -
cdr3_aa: CASSLEADSNQPQHF
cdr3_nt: TGTGCCAGCAGTTTAGAGGCCGATAGCAATCAGCCCCAGCATTTT

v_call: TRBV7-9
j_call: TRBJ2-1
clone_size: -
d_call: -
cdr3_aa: CASSSSAISYNEQFF
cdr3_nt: TGTGCCAGCAGCTCCTCCGCCATCTCCTACAATGAGCAGTTCTTC

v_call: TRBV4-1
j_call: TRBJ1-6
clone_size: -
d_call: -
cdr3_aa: CASSHHSDNSPLHF
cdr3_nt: TGCGCCAGCAGCCATCACTCTGATAATTCACCCCTCCACTTT

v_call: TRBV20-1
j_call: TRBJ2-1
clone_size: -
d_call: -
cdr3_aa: CSARVANGVGLDEQFF
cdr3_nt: TGCAGTGCTAGAGTGGCCAACGGGGTTGGTTTAGATGAGCAGTTCTTC

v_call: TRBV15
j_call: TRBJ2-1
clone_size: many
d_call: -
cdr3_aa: CATSRDSGSGYNEQFF
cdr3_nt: TGTGCCACCAGCAGAGATTCAGGGTCCGGCTACAATGAGCAGTTCTTC

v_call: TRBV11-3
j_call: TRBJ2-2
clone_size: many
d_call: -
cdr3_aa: CASSLGSTGELFF
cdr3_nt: TGTGCCAGCAGCTTAGGGAGCACCGGGGAGCTGTTTTTT

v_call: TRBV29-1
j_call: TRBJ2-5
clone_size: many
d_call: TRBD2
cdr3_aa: CSVKPPGLAGVGQETQYF
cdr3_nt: TGCAGCGTGAAGCCCCCGGGACTAGCGGGAGTGGGACAAGAGACCCAGTACTTC

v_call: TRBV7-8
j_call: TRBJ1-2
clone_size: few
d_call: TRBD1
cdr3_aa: CASSLAYTGVANYGYTF
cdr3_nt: TGTGCCAGCAGCTTAGCCTATACAGGGGTAGCTAACTATGGCTACACCTTC

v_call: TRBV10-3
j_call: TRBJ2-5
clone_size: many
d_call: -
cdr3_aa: CAISESGTSQETQYF
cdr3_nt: TGTGCCATCAGTGAGTCGGGGACAAGCCAAGAGACCCAGTACTTC

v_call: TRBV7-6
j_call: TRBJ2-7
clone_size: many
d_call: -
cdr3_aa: CASSLEGVEQYF
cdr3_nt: TGTGCCAGCAGCTTAGAGGGGGTCGAGCAGTACTTC